The entry below describes one T cell receptor (beta chain). The germline V gene encodes CDR1 SGHTA and CDR2 FQGTGA. The CDR3 length is 23 residues. V gave up 1 base and J gave up 1 base, with 29 bases separating them. This specimen belongs to a study of control samples from healthy donors and cancer patients. The protocol was immunoSEQ multiplex PCR, while the TCRdb copy is restricted to in-frame clones and leaves out a portion. The data contain about 120,000 clones, about 89% of them seen just once; the ten biggest clones take up 7.8%. The V and J genes are TRBV7-3 and TRBJ2-6; D could derive from TRBD1 or TRBD2 (5 bases each). This receptor was identified in a woman aged 18-29 years in good health. The sequenced material came from blood. The CDR3 DNA reads as TGTGCCAGCAGCTTAAATCCACCGGGGAAATCGGGCAGGGTGTTGTCTGGGGCCAACGTCCTGACTTTC. Encoded protein: CASSLNPPGKSGRVLSGANVLTF.